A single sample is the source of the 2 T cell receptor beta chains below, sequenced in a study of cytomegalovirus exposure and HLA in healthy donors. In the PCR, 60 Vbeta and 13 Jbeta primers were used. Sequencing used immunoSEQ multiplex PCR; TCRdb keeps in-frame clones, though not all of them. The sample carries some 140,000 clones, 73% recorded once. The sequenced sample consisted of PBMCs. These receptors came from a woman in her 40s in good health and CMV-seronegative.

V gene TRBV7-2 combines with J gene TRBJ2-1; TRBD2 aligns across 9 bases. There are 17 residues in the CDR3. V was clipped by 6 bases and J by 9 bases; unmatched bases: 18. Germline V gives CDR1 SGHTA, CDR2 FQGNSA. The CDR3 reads CASRRSGGRNPGGEQFF. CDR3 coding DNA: TGTGCCAGCAGAAGAAGCGGGGGGCGGAACCCCGGTGGTGAGCAGTTCTTC.

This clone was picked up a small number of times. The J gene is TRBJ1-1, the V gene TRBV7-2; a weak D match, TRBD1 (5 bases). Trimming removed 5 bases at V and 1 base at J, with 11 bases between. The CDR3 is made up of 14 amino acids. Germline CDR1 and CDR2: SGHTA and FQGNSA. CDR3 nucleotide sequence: TGTGCCAGCAGCCTAACAGGAGCGAACACTGAAGCTTTCTTT. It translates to CASSLTGANTEAFF.